This T cell receptor beta chain appears in the sequencing data of a study of T cells in Graves' hyperthyroidism and ophthalmopathy. Study-level results: Blood also contained most expanded thyroid clonotypes above 0.001. In validation, the model predicted ophthalmopathy. These predictions came a median about 6.5 months before onset.

Inclusion characteristics of ophthalmopathy patients comprised a Clinical Activity Score of at least 3, a NOSPECS grade of at least 4, and duration under 3 months. Every diagnosis used clinical symptoms, serum thyroxine and TRAb, thyroid ultrasound and orbital computed tomography. CDR1 is MNHNS and CDR2 is SASEGT in the germline V gene. This CDR3 contains 15 residues. Trimming cost V 6 bases and J 6 bases; bases outside gene matches: 11. Regarding this clonotype: Its antigen is as yet unknown.

The TCR beta CDR3 regions underwent amplification using RNA transcripts as the source. In the first-round RT-PCR of the TCR CDR3, the HTBI primer set was used. TCRdb re-analysed the multiplex PCR reads in MiXCR, keeping a single row per CDR3 protein. The sample shows 700,000 or so distinct CDR3 sequences, around 15% of them seen only once. The specimen sequenced was blood. The TCR comes from a woman in her fifties or sixties with Graves' ophthalmopathy. The chain links TRBV6-1 to TRBJ1-5, with 7 bases lining up with TRBD1. This chain's CDR3 is CASSQRQGLGQPQHF. CDR3 sequence (DNA): TGTGCCAGCAGCCAGAGACAGGGTTTGGGTCAGCCCCAGCATTTT.